The sequence of this TCR beta chain was determined in a study of vaccination and CD4 T cells after COVID-19 (dated by TCRdb to the early 2020s). In terms of the full investigation: Convalescent patients had a positive SARS-CoV-2 result on nasal swab PCR, and of these patients, several had mild disease and one had severe disease. Participants received two doses of either the Pfizer-BioNTech BNT162b2 vaccine (n=8) or the Moderna mRNA-1273 vaccine (n=2). A few convalescent patients gave samples both early after vaccination (day 14) and late after vaccination (days 161 to 241). Post-vaccine blood samples were collected a median of around 70 days after the second vaccine dose, ranging from roughly 14 to 241 days. Post-COVID blood samples were collected from convalescent patients a median of around 96 days after diagnosis, with a range of roughly 35 to 161 days. For stimulating the cultures, overlapping spike peptide pools were used, derived from SARS-CoV-2 as well as from the common cold coronaviruses HCoV-NL63, HCoV-OC43 and HCoV-229E. As controls, cultures received a CEFX viral epitope pool (the positive control), an HIV-1 Nef peptide pool (the negative control), or no peptide at all. In ten to eleven COVID-19 convalescent patients and 4 infection-naive healthy vaccine recipients, the spike-specific CD4+ TCR repertoire before mRNA vaccination was compared with the repertoire after mRNA vaccination. In the convalescent cohort there were six males and four females, among whom were two Hispanic individuals, seven Caucasians, two Asians and one multiracial person.

This specimen's time point label, interpreted: late sampling 161 to 241 days after vaccination in a few convalescent patients. The sample's treatment or condition label, decoded: approximately 11-day PBMC culture with coronavirus spike peptide pools or control peptides (ViraFEST assay). The ViraFEST assay, used in the study, expanded antigen-specific T cells with peptide pools and then identified the expanded clonotypes through TCR sequencing. The convalescent patients' positive SARS-CoV-2 PCR tests fell between March and December 2020, which was before the Alpha, Beta and Delta variants emerged in the United States. Each well held 1.5 million to 2.5 million PBMCs cultured with approximately 9.2 ug/ml peptide pools in IMDM containing approximately 5% human AB serum and 8 to 10 IU/ml IL-2. Half of the culture medium was replaced with fresh IL-2-containing medium on days 3 and 7. CD4+ T cells were isolated after about 10 days of culture through negative selection using the EasySep CD4+ T cell isolation kit. PBMCs were separated from whole blood using Ficoll-Paque Plus gradient centrifugation and then either used fresh or cryopreserved at -140C. Each culture condition was generally run in triplicate wells.

Relative to germline, V is 6 bases shorter and J is 0 bases shorter, with 12 bases between their ends. The CDR3 holds 15 amino acids from the cysteine to the phenylalanine. Only CDR3 DNA remains: 45 bases, in frame from the first base. Via the germline V gene, CDR1 is MNHNS and CDR2 SASEGT. In the case of this clonotype: No cognate antigen has been identified for it. Qualities for individual bases were not recorded, and no much larger clone is one base off.

Here is what the overall study found, with its caveats: Of the vaccine-specific clones in convalescent patients, 304 of 307, or nearly all, reacted only to SARS-CoV-2 spike and did not cross-react with common cold coronaviruses. The study included relatively few convalescent patients and did not analyze early timepoints after natural infection. The median count of SARS-CoV-2-reactive clonotypes went up from 21 after infection to more than 30 after vaccination, although the change was not significant. Among convalescent patients, a median roughly 90% of the SARS-CoV-2-reactive clones seen after vaccination appeared only after vaccination, which suggests priming specific to the vaccine.

The library was obtained by PCR. At the Johns Hopkins FTIC core, DNA from the cultured CD4+ T cells underwent TCR sequencing with the Oncomine TCR Beta short-read assay. The QIAamp micro DNA kit was used to extract genomic DNA from the cultured CD4+ T cells. Oncomine TCR Beta libraries from cultured CD4+ T cells were pooled with unique dual indexes and sequenced on an Illumina iSeq 100. Under the source paper's analysis protocol: Non-productive sequences were removed, and CDR3s that did not start with C, did not end with F or W, or were shorter than 7 amino acids were discarded. The MANAFEST web application identified antigen-specific clonotypes by comparing peptide-stimulated wells against reference wells and other culture wells. For a clone to be called positive, the clone needed an FDR below 0.05, an odds ratio above 5, and a productive frequency above 0.1% in at least two of three replicate wells. Clonotypes that were significantly expanded in both SARS-CoV-2 spike wells and at least one common cold coronavirus spike condition were defined as cross-reactive. Levenshtein distances (stringdist) and unrooted phylogenetic trees (ape) in R version 3.6.1 were used to assess CDR3 homology. The public reads were reanalyzed by TCRdb: fastp trimming at Q25, MiXCR alignment, in-frame beta chains only. A single entry per CDR3 protein holds the most common genes and DNA from its merged rows. TCRdb assigned the V and J calls; the authors' analysis was not used. In all, the sample holds 20,000 to 25,000 distinct CDR3 sequences, and about 35% of those were seen once. The top ten clonotypes cover around 8.2% of the sample.

The chain links TRBV6-1 with TRBJ1-5; TRBD1 could be the D gene, as 6 bases match. The sequence came from a human donor who had recovered from COVID-19. The sample was CD4+ T cells from blood, cultured in vitro, taken about 7 months after SARS-CoV-2 vaccination. The CDR3 in this case is CASRPLGGSNQPQHF. The DNA sequence follows: TGTGCCAGCAGACCCTTAGGGGGTAGCAATCAGCCCCAGCATTTT.